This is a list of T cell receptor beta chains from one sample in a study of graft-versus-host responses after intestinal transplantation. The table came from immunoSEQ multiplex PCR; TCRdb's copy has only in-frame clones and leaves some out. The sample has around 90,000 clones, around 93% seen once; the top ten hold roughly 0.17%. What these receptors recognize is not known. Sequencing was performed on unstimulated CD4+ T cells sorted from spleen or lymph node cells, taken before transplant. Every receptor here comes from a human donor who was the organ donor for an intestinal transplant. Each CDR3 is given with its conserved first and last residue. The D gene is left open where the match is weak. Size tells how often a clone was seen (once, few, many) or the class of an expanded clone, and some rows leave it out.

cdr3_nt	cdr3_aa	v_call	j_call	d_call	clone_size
TGTGCCAGCAGCAAAGGGCTGGTCAGAACCTACGAGCAGTACTTC	CASSKGLVRTYEQYF	TRBV6-1	TRBJ2-7	.	.
TGTGCCAGCAGCTTGGCGGCGCAGGGGGCCTCGGGGGGCTACACCTTC	CASSLAAQGASGGYTF	TRBV5-4	TRBJ1-2	TRBD1	.
TGTGCCAGCAGTGAACAGTCCGAGACCCAGTACTTC	CASSEQSETQYF	TRBV6-1	TRBJ2-5	.	.
TGTGCCAGCACGGGAGGTAACGGCAATCAGCCCCAGCATTTT	CASTGGNGNQPQHF	TRBV2	TRBJ1-5	.	.
TGTGCCAGCAGTATCCCGGGACAGGGTGAAAAACTGTTTTTT	CASSIPGQGEKLFF	TRBV6-1	TRBJ1-4	TRBD1	.
TGTGCCAGCAGCGCACGGGACAGGAGCTATGGCTACACCTTC	CASSARDRSYGYTF	TRBV14	TRBJ1-2	TRBD1	once
TGTGCCAGCAGCGGGGGTATCTCCTATGGCTACACCTTC	CASSGGISYGYTF	TRBV5-6	TRBJ1-2	.	.
TGTGCCAGCAGCACGATGACAGGGGCCAATGAGCAGTTCTTC	CASSTMTGANEQFF	TRBV9	TRBJ2-1	TRBD1	once
TGTGCCTGGAGTGAGGGGGTGGCCAAAAACATTCAGTACTTC	CAWSEGVAKNIQYF	TRBV30	TRBJ2-4	.	.
TGCGCCAGCAGCCAAGATCTCAGACAGGGGGAATGGCAGCCCCAGCATTTT	CASSQDLRQGEWQPQHF	TRBV4-1	TRBJ1-5	TRBD1	.
TGTGCCAGCAGCTTTATGACAGGGGATCATGGGGGGACCCAGTACTTC	CASSFMTGDHGGTQYF	TRBV5-4	TRBJ2-5	TRBD1	.
TGTGCCAGCAGTGGCCGCTTGGTTTTCCAGCGGGGGCCCACAGATACGCAGTATTTT	CASSGRLVFQRGPTDTQYF	TRBV6-1	TRBJ2-3	TRBD2	.
TGTGCCAGCTCAGACCGGGACAGTCTGTCCGAGCAGTACTTC	CASSDRDSLSEQYF	TRBV18	TRBJ2-7	TRBD1	once
TGTGCCAGCATCCAGATGGGGTCTAACTATGGCTACACCTTC	CASIQMGSNYGYTF	TRBV6-5	TRBJ1-2	.	.
TGTGCCAGCAGTCCGGACACAGATACGCAGTATTTT	CASSPDTDTQYF	TRBV28	TRBJ2-3	.	.
TGTGCCAGCAGTACGCTGGACAGGGTCGATCAGCCCCAGCATTTT	CASSTLDRVDQPQHF	TRBV28	TRBJ1-5	TRBD1	.
TGTGCCAGCAGTTACAGGGCCACTGAAGCTTTCTTT	CASSYRATEAFF	TRBV6-6	TRBJ1-1	.	.
TGTGCCAGCAGCCAAGGAAGAAGCGGGGGGGCCGTGGATACGCAGTATTTT	CASSQGRSGGAVDTQYF	TRBV4-2	TRBJ2-3	TRBD2	.
TGTGCCAGCAGCTCCGACCTTGGGAGTGAGACCCAGTACTTC	CASSSDLGSETQYF	TRBV9	TRBJ2-5	.	once
TGTGCCAGCAGCTTATCGGGACTAGCGGGGAATGAGCAGTTCTTC	CASSLSGLAGNEQFF	TRBV7-3	TRBJ2-1	TRBD2	.
TGTGCCTGGAGTGTAACTGAGAGCTCTGGAAACACCATATATTTT	CAWSVTESSGNTIYF	TRBV30	TRBJ1-3	.	.
TGTGCCAGCAGTTACATCGGACAGAGGAATCAGCCCCAGCATTTT	CASSYIGQRNQPQHF	TRBV6-5	TRBJ1-5	.	.
TGTGCCAGCCGGGACGGCATGCACAGGGGTAACACTGAAGCTTTCTTT	CASRDGMHRGNTEAFF	TRBV18	TRBJ1-1	TRBD1	.
TGCAGCGCCGGTAGGGCAGGGTCTGAGCAGTTCTTC	CSAGRAGSEQFF	TRBV29-1	TRBJ2-1	.	once
TGTGCCAGCAGTGCTCGCGGACAGGGCTCCTACGAGCAGTACTTC	CASSARGQGSYEQYF	TRBV6-1	TRBJ2-7	TRBD1	once
TGTGCCAGCTCACCTCCGACAGGACAGGTCTATGGCTACACCTTC	CASSPPTGQVYGYTF	TRBV18	TRBJ1-2	TRBD1	.
TGTGCCAGCAGGGAAGGGTACAAATCACCCCTCCACTTT	CASREGYKSPLHF	TRBV27	TRBJ1-6	.	.
TGTGCCAGCAGGGGGCTGGGTACCAATCAGCCCCAGCATTTT	CASRGLGTNQPQHF	TRBV2	TRBJ1-5	.	once
TGTGCCAGCTCACCTTACACCCTGGACGGGGGCCCCGGGTGGCTGTTTTTT	CASSPYTLDGGPGWLFF	TRBV18	TRBJ1-4	.	.
TGTGCCAGCAGCTTAACGTTCGGAGAGACCCAGTACTTC	CASSLTFGETQYF	TRBV7-3	TRBJ2-5	.	.
TGCAGTGCTAGCGGTCGCACTGAAGCTTTCTTT	CSASGRTEAFF	TRBV20-1	TRBJ1-1	.	.
TGTGCCAGCAGCCCGGACAGGGTATATGGCTACACCTTC	CASSPDRVYGYTF	TRBV7-8	TRBJ1-2	TRBD1	.
TGTGCCTGCAGCTCCCGTGAGGGTACAATGAACACTGAAGCTTTCTTT	CACSSREGTMNTEAFF	TRBV11-3	TRBJ1-1	.	.
TGTGCCAGCAGCTCGAACGACAGGGGCGCAGGGGAGAATTCACCCCTCCACTTT	CASSSNDRGAGENSPLHF	TRBV5-4	TRBJ1-6	TRBD1	.
TGTGCCAGCAGCTACACGGCCGGAAACACTGAAGCTTTCTTT	CASSYTAGNTEAFF	TRBV9	TRBJ1-1	.	.
TGTGCCAGCAGCCCCCAGAGCGGGGGGCCTTACAATGAGCAGTTCTTC	CASSPQSGGPYNEQFF	TRBV7-2	TRBJ2-1	TRBD2	once
TGCGCCAGCAGCCAAGATACGGGGTCGAGGTCCTACGAGCAGTACTTC	CASSQDTGSRSYEQYF	TRBV4-1	TRBJ2-7	.	.
TGTGCCAGCAGCCAATCGATACCACCAGGCACAGATACGCAGTATTTT	CASSQSIPPGTDTQYF	TRBV16	TRBJ2-3	.	.
TGTGCCAGCAGTGACTCGGGGGCCCTCAATCAGCCCCAGCATTTT	CASSDSGALNQPQHF	TRBV2	TRBJ1-5	.	.
TGCGCCAGCAGCACGGGACTAGCGGGAAACAATGAGCAGTTCTTC	CASSTGLAGNNEQFF	TRBV5-1	TRBJ2-1	TRBD2	.
TGCGCCAGCAGCTTACCGGGAATAGCGGGGGGAACAGATACGCAGTATTTT	CASSLPGIAGGTDTQYF	TRBV5-1	TRBJ2-3	TRBD2	once
TGTGCCACCACCCTGCAGAATTCACCCCTCCACTTT	CATTLQNSPLHF	TRBV28	TRBJ1-6	.	.
TGTGCCAGCAGCTTGTTAGGCAGGGATAATGAGCAGTTCTTC	CASSLLGRDNEQFF	TRBV5-6	TRBJ2-1	.	.
TGTGCCAGCAGTTGGGCGCCTAGCGGGGGGAGCACAGATACGCAGTATTTT	CASSWAPSGGSTDTQYF	TRBV27	TRBJ2-3	TRBD2	.
TGTGCCAGCACCCAGGACCGCCTCGACACTGAAGCTTTCTTT	CASTQDRLDTEAFF	TRBV5-4	TRBJ1-1	.	.
TGTGCCAGTAGTACGAGGAACCGCGGCACAGATACGCAGTATTTT	CASSTRNRGTDTQYF	TRBV19	TRBJ2-3	.	.
TGTGCCAGCAGCTCCGACAGGGCGAATGAGCAGTTCTTC	CASSSDRANEQFF	TRBV6-5	TRBJ2-1	TRBD1	.
TGTGCCAGCAGCCCGGACAGGGGAAACACCATATATTTT	CASSPDRGNTIYF	TRBV7-9	TRBJ1-3	TRBD1	.
TGCGCCAGCAGCTCCTCGACAGGGGGCCTTACCTACGAGCAGTACTTC	CASSSSTGGLTYEQYF	TRBV5-1	TRBJ2-7	TRBD1	.
TGTGCCAGCAGTTATTCCGTGGGGGCCTCCTACGAGCAGTACTTC	CASSYSVGASYEQYF	TRBV6-6	TRBJ2-7	.	.
TGTGCCAGCAGTGCTGAACAGGGGGTCGGGGAGCTGTTTTTT	CASSAEQGVGELFF	TRBV6-4	TRBJ2-2	TRBD1	once
TGTGCCAGCAGCTTGGCCCCCGATTTGGCCTATGGCTACACCTTC	CASSLAPDLAYGYTF	TRBV5-6	TRBJ1-2	.	.
TGTGCCAGCAGTGACCCTGGGACAGGGGCCTTTGGCTACACCTTC	CASSDPGTGAFGYTF	TRBV6-4	TRBJ1-2	TRBD1	.